The 21 T cell receptor beta chains below come from one sample, sequenced in a study of early T cells in non-severe SARS-CoV-2 infection. TCRdb fed the 5' RACE reads into MiXCR, producing one record per CDR3 protein. The sample yields about 57,000 distinct CDR3 sequences, 10% seen once. The sample comprised whole blood. The origin of the receptors is an adult who was a healthcare worker with PCR-confirmed SARS-CoV-2 infection or an uninfected control (not recorded which).

This clonotype appeared many times. J is TRBJ2-7 and V is TRBV7-9; D is perhaps TRBD1 (8 bases). The CDR3 contains 15 residues. With 1 base removed from V and 5 bases from J, the gap between germline ends came to 15 bases. Germline values: CDR1 SEHNR, CDR2 FQNEAQ (reference sequence). CDR3 DNA sequence: TGTGCCAGCAGCTTAGGCGGGGGACAGGTTGACGAGCAGTACTTC. Protein product: CASSLGGGQVDEQYF.

As to this clonotype: A clone one base away is much larger, so this may be a read error. The V gene is TRBV20-1, the J gene TRBJ2-5, with 10 positions matching TRBD2. Trimming cost V 3 bases and J 7 bases; bases outside gene matches: 2. The germline V gene encodes CDR1 DFQATT and CDR2 SNEGSKA (reference sequence). The CDR3 is 12 residues long. CDR3: CSASERGGTQYF. In DNA form, the CDR3 reads TGCAGTGCTAGCGAGCGGGGGGGGACCCAGTACTTC.

The chain joins TRBV20-1 to TRBJ1-2, with 8 nucleotides matching TRBD1. From germline, CDR1 is DFQATT and CDR2 SNEGSKA (reference sequence). The CDR3 has 11 residues. CDR3 nucleotide sequence: TGCAGCGAGGGACAGGTCTCTGGCTACACCTTC. It codes for CSEGQVSGYTF.

This clonotype was counted a few times. The chain has TRBV25-1 and TRBJ2-6; D not resolved. This CDR3 has 15 amino acids. The germline V gene encodes CDR1 MGHDK and CDR2 SYGVNS. The V gene lost 4 bases and the J gene lost 4 bases, with 11 bases spanning the gap. The CDR3, as DNA: TGTGCCAGCAGTGGACTCAACGAGGGGGCCAACGTCCTGACTTTC. This encodes CASSGLNEGANVLTF.

The CDR3 DNA follows: TGTGCCAGCAGCTTATCTCGGTTGGGGACTAGCGGGGCCGGGGAGCTGTTTTTT. Translation gives CASSLSRLGTSGAGELFF. The V call is TRBV7-2, the J call TRBJ2-2; 13 bases align to TRBD2. CDR1 and CDR2 from the germline V gene are SGHTA and FQGNSA. Trimming at V came to 2 bases and at J to 6 bases, leaving 9 bases not matched to a gene. This CDR3 contains 18 residues.

The V and J genes are TRBV18 and TRBJ2-7; D gene ambiguous. Germline CDR1 KGHSH, CDR2 LQKENI. V was trimmed by 0 bases and J by 4 bases, leaving 13 bases between them. The CDR3 has 15 residues. In DNA, the CDR3 is TGTGCCAGCTCACCACCACACCTCAACGGGTACGAGCAGTACTTC. Amino acid sequence: CASSPPHLNGYEQYF.

This clonotype was picked up many times. This rearrangement joins TRBV6-1 to TRBJ2-1; no firm D call. Between the trimmed V and J ends, which lost 6 bases and 9 bases, there was a span of 9 bases. Germline V lookup: CDR1 MNHNS, CDR2 SASEGT. This CDR3 has 11 amino acids. The CDR3 loop is CASRWMGEQFF. CDR3 DNA sequence: TGTGCCAGCAGGTGGATGGGTGAGCAGTTCTTC.

The chain is built from TRBV5-4 and TRBJ2-6; D is perhaps TRBD1 (6 bases). Trimming removed 5 bases from V and 1 base from J, with 10 bases in between. Per germline, CDR1 SGHNT and CDR2 YYREEE (reference sequence). The CDR3 length is 15 residues. This chain's CDR3 is CASRLQGSGANVLTF. The CDR3 DNA follows: TGTGCCAGCAGACTACAGGGTTCTGGGGCCAACGTCCTGACTTTC.

At least ten counts were recorded for this clonotype. V and J are TRBV20-1 and TRBJ2-7; D is unclear. The germline CDR1 and CDR2 sequences are DFQATT and SNEGSKA (reference sequence). This CDR3 contains 14 residues. Trimming stripped 5 bases from V and 2 bases from J, with 16 bases between. The CDR3 reads CSAPTGLQTYEQYF. CDR3 nucleotide sequence: TGCAGTGCTCCGACGGGTCTCCAAACCTACGAGCAGTACTTC.

This clonotype appeared many times. V and J are TRBV6-1 and TRBJ2-2; D possibly corresponds to TRBD2 (6 bases). CDR1 and CDR2 from the germline V gene are MNHNS and SASEGT. V was cut by 4 bases and J by 7 bases, with 25 bases left in between. The CDR3 covers 18 residues. CDR3 protein: CASSVAGTHLFPNGELFF. The CDR3 nucleotides read TGTGCCAGCAGTGTCGCCGGGACTCATCTGTTTCCAAACGGGGAGCTGTTTTTT.

This clonotype showed up many times. The CDR3 coding sequence is TGTGCCAGCAGCTTGAATCAGGGGGCTATGAACACTGAAGCTTTCTTT. Translating gives CASSLNQGAMNTEAFF. The V and J genes are TRBV5-6 and TRBJ1-1; TRBD1 matches 8 bases. This CDR3 spans 16 amino acids. V lost 1 base, J lost 0 bases, and 5 bases stayed unmatched. Germline assignment: CDR1 SGHDT and CDR2 YYEEEE.

This clonotype occurred a few times. The chain couples TRBV10-3 to TRBJ2-7; 11 nucleotides match TRBD2. The germline V gene encodes CDR1 ENHRY and CDR2 SYGVKD. With V trimmed by 3 bases and J by 2 bases, 3 bases remained unmatched. The CDR3 extends over 15 amino acids. DNA for the CDR3: TGTGCCATCAGTGATGTGACTAGCGGGACCTACGAGCAGTACTTC. As protein: CAISDVTSGTYEQYF.

The J gene is TRBJ2-5, the V gene TRBV4-2; TRBD1 matches at 8 bases. Germline values: CDR1 LGHNA, CDR2 YNFKEQ. V dropped 4 bases and J dropped 1; count of bases not matched to a gene: 8. The CDR3 extends over 16 amino acids. This chain's CDR3 is CASSRQDDRGQETQYF. The CDR3 bases are TGTGCCAGCAGCCGACAAGACGACAGGGGCCAAGAGACCCAGTACTTC.

This clonotype was seen many times. This chain uses TRBV7-2 with TRBJ2-1, with D possibly matching TRBD1 (6 bases). This CDR3 has 15 amino acids. V lost 7 bases and J 0 bases, leaving 13 bases between the germline ends. CDR1 is SGHTA, CDR2 FQGNSA, per germline. For the CDR3, the DNA is TGTGCCAGCACCACGGCAGGGGCCTCCTACAATGAGCAGTTCTTC. Its translation is CASTTAGASYNEQFF.

This clonotype has ten or more counts. This chain joins TRBV27 and TRBJ2-1, with D unclear. Germline CDR1 MNHEY, CDR2 SMNVEV (reference sequence). Trimming cost V 6 bases and J 7 bases, with 19 bases left between them. This CDR3 spans 15 amino acids. The CDR3 here is CASSIDLTRPNEQFF. The DNA of the CDR3 is TGTGCCAGCAGCATAGATCTTACACGGCCAAATGAGCAGTTCTTC.

This clonotype has at least ten counts. The chain carries TRBV7-2 and TRBJ1-4; D remains ambiguous. Germline V lookup: CDR1 SGHTA, CDR2 FQGNSA. The CDR3 covers 12 residues. The V end lost 4 bases, the J end lost 10 bases, and 10 bases lay between the germline ends. In DNA form, the CDR3 reads TGTGCCAGCAGCTCGGACTTGGGAAAACTGTTTTTT. This encodes CASSSDLGKLFF.

The chain has TRBV11-2 and TRBJ2-2; TRBD2 matches at 8 bases. The V segment lost 5 bases and the J segment 6 bases; nucleotides outside the gene matches: 5. The CDR3 spans 14 residues. The germline V gene encodes CDR1 SGHAT and CDR2 FQNNGV. This CDR3 is CASSGLAGSGELFF. The CDR3 DNA is TGTGCCAGCAGCGGTTTAGCGGGATCCGGGGAGCTGTTTTTT. The full variable domain, rest sourced from reference TRBV11-2 and TRBJ2-2, is EAGVAQSPRYKIIEKRQSVAFWCNPISGHATLYWYQQILGQGPKLLIQFQNNGVVDDSQLPKDRFSAERLKGVDSTLKIQPAKLEDSAVYLCASSGLAGSGELFFGEGSRLTVL.

This clonotype showed up just a few times. V usage is TRBV11-2 and J usage is TRBJ2-3; 12 positions agree with TRBD2. CDR3 size: 15 residues. J lost 5 bases, V lost 5 bases, and 5 bases had no gene match. Germline V gene data show CDR1 as SGHAT and CDR2 as FQNNGV. The CDR3 loop reads CASSMTSGRRDTQYF. For the CDR3, the DNA is TGTGCCAGCAGCATGACTAGCGGGAGAAGAGATACGCAGTATTTT.

V and J are TRBV9 and TRBJ2-1, with a weak D call TRBD1 (5 bases). Between the trimmed V and J ends, which lost 4 bases and 0 bases, there was a span of 14 bases. Germline values: CDR1 SGDLS, CDR2 YYNGEE. This CDR3 spans 16 amino acids. The CDR3 loop reads CASSPLGLSSYNEQFF. CDR3 DNA sequence: TGTGCCAGCAGCCCGTTGGGGCTGAGCTCCTACAATGAGCAGTTCTTC. Looking up the rest from reference TRBV9 and TRBJ2-1 gives the full variable domain: DSGVTQTPKHLITATGQRVTLRCSPRSGDLSVYWYQQSLDQGLQFLIQYYNGEERAKGNILERFSAQQFPDLHSELNLSSLELGDSALYFCASSPLGLSSYNEQFFGPGTRLTVL.

This clonotype was seen many times. CDR3 residues: CASSFSPKQGIEQYF. The CDR3 DNA sequence: TGTGCCAGCAGCTTTAGCCCTAAACAGGGTATCGAGCAGTACTTC. This chain joins TRBV7-2 and TRBJ2-7; D perhaps matches TRBD1 (6 bases). The V gene lost 3 bases and the J gene lost 6 bases, with 18 bases spanning the gap. Per germline, CDR1 SGHTA and CDR2 FQGNSA. This CDR3 has 15 amino acids.

This clonotype came up many times. The rearrangement uses TRBV3-1 and TRBJ1-2; no reliable D call. Trimming left V 1 base short and J 4 bases short, with 10 bases between. Germline-derived CDR1 and CDR2 are LGHDT and YNNKEL (reference sequence). The CDR3 runs 14 residues. CDR3 sequence: CASSQGYPAYGYTF. The CDR3 DNA is TGTGCCAGCAGCCAAGGTTATCCTGCCTATGGCTACACCTTC.